The next 9 T cell receptor beta chains were all read from a single sample in a study of OX40 agonist ivuxolimab in advanced cancers. The repertoire was sequenced with immunoSEQ multiplex PCR; TCRdb's copy has only in-frame clones and lacks some. This sample has 75,000 to 100,000 clones, with roughly 82% found just once. Specimen: CD4+ or CD8+ T cells sorted from blood, collected in a trial of the OX40 agonist ivuxolimab. The source is an adult with an advanced solid tumor such as melanoma, head and neck, liver or kidney cancer.

Here the CDR3 DNA reads TGTGCCAGCAGCTTAGCGGACAGGTCCACAGATACGCAGTATTTT. Amino acid sequence: CASSLADRSTDTQYF. The genes are TRBV7-2 and TRBJ2-3; 7 bases map to TRBD1. Unmatched junction bases numbered 2, after V lost 0 bases and J lost 2 bases. CDR3 length: 15 residues. Germline assignment: CDR1 SGHTA and CDR2 FQGNSA.

This sequence joins TRBV6-5 and TRBJ1-4; D might be TRBD1 (5 bases). Germline V gene data show CDR1 as MNHEY and CDR2 as SVGAGI. Trimming took 2 bases from V and 8 from J, leaving 12 bases between them. The CDR3 length is 14 residues. CDR3 sequence: CASSYLQGGEKLFF. The CDR3 DNA sequence: TGTGCCAGCAGTTACCTCCAGGGCGGCGAAAAACTGTTTTTT.

The genes are TRBV4-3 and TRBJ2-1; 8 bases match TRBD1. After removal of 3 bases from V and 0 bases from J, the junction contained 4 bases not matched to a gene. Germline V gene lookup returns CDR1 LGHNA and CDR2 YSLEER. The CDR3 is made up of 16 amino acids. This chain's CDR3 is CASSHPDRGSYNEQFF. The DNA for the CDR3 is TGCGCCAGCAGCCACCCAGACAGGGGCTCCTACAATGAGCAGTTCTTC.

As for this clone: Other DNA sequences within the sample encode an identical CDR3. V and J are TRBV7-2 and TRBJ2-7, with 7 bases lining up with TRBD1. With V trimmed by 5 bases and J by 0 bases, 4 bases remained unmatched. In germline, CDR1 is SGHTA, CDR2 FQGNSA. The CDR3 runs to 14 residues. This CDR3 is CASSPRQGSYEQYF. DNA of the CDR3: TGTGCCAGCAGCCCAAGACAGGGCTCCTACGAGCAGTACTTC.

The rearrangement links TRBV5-6 to TRBJ2-2, with TRBD1 matching 7 bases. Germline V gene data show CDR1 as SGHDT and CDR2 as YYEEEE. V was pared by 4 bases and J by 1 base, with 4 bases of the junction left unmatched. The CDR3 loop spans 15 amino acids. The CDR3 is CASSKTGRNTGELFF. The DNA for the CDR3 is TGTGCCAGCAGCAAGACAGGGAGGAACACCGGGGAGCTGTTTTTT.

Points on this clone: Other nucleotide sequences from this sample produce the same CDR3. The chain recombines TRBV6-6 with TRBJ2-7; D ambiguous. The CDR3 runs 13 residues. V dropped 5 bases and J dropped 7 bases, with 15 bases sitting between them. CDR1 and CDR2 (germline): MNHNY, SVGAGI (reference sequence). The CDR3 nucleotides are TGTGCCAGCAGTCCCACTCCCCGAAGGGAGCAGTACGTC. Translated: CASSPTPRREQYV.

Notes on this clone: The sample contains more than one DNA sequence encoding this CDR3. The chain employs TRBV7-9 and TRBJ2-5, with D possibly TRBD1 on 8 matching bases. Per germline, CDR1 SEHNR and CDR2 FQNEAQ (reference sequence). The CDR3 totals 14 residues. V was shortened by 5 bases and J by 5 bases, with 15 bases between the two germline ends. CDR3 loop: CASSIGQGGETQYF. The CDR3 DNA follows: TGTGCCAGCAGCATCGGACAGGGAGGGGAGACCCAGTACTTC.

This rearrangement joins TRBV4-2 to TRBJ1-1, with D maybe TRBD1 (5 bases). The CDR3 spans 15 residues. The V end lost 1 base, the J end lost 5 bases, and 14 bases lay between the germline ends. Per germline, CDR1 LGHNA and CDR2 YNFKEQ. The CDR3, as DNA: TGTGCCAGCAGCCAAGTTTCCGTGCGGGGGACTGAAGCTTTCTTT. Encoded protein: CASSQVSVRGTEAFF.

The J gene is TRBJ2-5, the V gene TRBV5-8; possibly TRBD1 for D (6 bases). Germline CDR1 SGHTS, CDR2 YDEGEE. The CDR3 consists of 14 residues. Trimming removed 5 bases from V and 5 bases from J, with 16 bases in between. In DNA form, the CDR3 reads TGTGCCAGCAGTCCCACAGGGACGTGGGAGACCCAGTACTTC. Translated, it gives CASSPTGTWETQYF.